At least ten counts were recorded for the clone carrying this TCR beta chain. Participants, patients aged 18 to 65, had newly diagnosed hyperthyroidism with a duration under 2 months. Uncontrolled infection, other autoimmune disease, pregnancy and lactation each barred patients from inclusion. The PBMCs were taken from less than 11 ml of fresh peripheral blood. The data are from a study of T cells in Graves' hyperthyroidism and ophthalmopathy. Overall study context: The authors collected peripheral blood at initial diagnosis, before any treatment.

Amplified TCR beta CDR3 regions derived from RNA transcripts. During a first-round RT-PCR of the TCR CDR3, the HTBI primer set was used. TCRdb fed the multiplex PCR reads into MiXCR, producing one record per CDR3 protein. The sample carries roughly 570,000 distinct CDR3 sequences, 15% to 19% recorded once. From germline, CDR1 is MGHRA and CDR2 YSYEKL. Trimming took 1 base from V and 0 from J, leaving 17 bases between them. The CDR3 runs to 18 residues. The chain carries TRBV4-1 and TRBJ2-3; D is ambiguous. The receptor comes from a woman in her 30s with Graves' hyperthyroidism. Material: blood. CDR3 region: CASSQVVVSGLSTDTQYF. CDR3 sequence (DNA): TGCGCCAGCAGCCAAGTTGTAGTCTCTGGCCTTAGCACAGATACGCAGTATTTT.